The entry below describes one T cell receptor beta chain. Each CDR3 protein gets one entry after TCRdb re-called the RT-PCR reads with MiXCR. The sample lists 800,000 to 1,000,000 distinct CDR3 sequences, over 15% occurring once. V lost 1 base and J lost 0, with 16 bases in between. Germline CDR1 reads MGHRA; CDR2 reads YSYEKL. The CDR3 is 18 amino acids. The entry originates in a study of patients and donors after allogeneic stem cell transplantation. Sequencing was done on a sample of blood, either unsorted or a sorted T cell fraction (not recorded which). This sequence was found in a human donor who was either an allogeneic HSCT recipient or a stem cell or donor lymphocyte infusion donor (not recorded which). It is not recorded whose cells these are; they may come from a transplant donor. The chain recombines TRBV4-1 with TRBJ1-3; D is possibly TRBD1 (5 bases). CDR3: CASSQGRDLLSSGNTIYF. Here the CDR3 DNA reads TGCGCCAGCAGCCAAGGTCGGGACCTCCTGAGCTCTGGAAACACCATATATTTT.